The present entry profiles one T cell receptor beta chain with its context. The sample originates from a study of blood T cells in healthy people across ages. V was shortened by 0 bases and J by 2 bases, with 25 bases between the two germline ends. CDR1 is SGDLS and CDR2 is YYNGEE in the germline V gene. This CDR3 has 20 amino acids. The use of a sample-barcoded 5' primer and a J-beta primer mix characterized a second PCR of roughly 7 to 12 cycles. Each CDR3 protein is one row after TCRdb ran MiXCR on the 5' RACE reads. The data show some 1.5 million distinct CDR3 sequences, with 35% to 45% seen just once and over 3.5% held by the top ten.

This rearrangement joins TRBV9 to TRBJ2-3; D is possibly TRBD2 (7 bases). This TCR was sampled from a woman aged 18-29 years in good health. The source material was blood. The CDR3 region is CASSVEGPIGAGAHTDTQYF. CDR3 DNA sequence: TGTGCCAGCAGCGTAGAAGGACCCATCGGGGCGGGGGCGCACACAGATACGCAGTATTTT.